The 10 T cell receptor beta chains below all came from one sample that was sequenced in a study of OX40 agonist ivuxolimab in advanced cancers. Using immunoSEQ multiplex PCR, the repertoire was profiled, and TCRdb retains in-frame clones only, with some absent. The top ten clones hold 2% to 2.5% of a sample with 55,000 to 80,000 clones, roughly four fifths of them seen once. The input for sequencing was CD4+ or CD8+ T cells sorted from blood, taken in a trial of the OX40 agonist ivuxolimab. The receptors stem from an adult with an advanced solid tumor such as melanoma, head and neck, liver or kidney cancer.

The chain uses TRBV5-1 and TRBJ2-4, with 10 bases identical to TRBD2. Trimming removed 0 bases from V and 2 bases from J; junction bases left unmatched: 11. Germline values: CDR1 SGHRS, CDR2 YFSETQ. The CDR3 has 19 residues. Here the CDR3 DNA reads TGCGCCAGCAGCTTGGGGGGACTAGCGATGGGTTTCCCCAAAAACATTCAGTACTTC. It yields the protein CASSLGGLAMGFPKNIQYF.

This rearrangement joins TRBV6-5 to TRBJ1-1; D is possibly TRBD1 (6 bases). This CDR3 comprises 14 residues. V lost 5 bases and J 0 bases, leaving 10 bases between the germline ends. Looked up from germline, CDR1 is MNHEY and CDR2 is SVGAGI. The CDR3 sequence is CASSPGQMNTEAFF. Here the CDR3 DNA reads TGTGCCAGCAGTCCGGGACAAATGAACACTGAAGCTTTCTTT.

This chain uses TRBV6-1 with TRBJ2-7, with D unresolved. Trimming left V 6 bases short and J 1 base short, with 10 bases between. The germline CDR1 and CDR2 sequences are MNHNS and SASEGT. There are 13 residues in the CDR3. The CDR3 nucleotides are TGTGCCAGCAGCCCGACCATTTCCTACGAGCAGTACTTC. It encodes CASSPTISYEQYF.

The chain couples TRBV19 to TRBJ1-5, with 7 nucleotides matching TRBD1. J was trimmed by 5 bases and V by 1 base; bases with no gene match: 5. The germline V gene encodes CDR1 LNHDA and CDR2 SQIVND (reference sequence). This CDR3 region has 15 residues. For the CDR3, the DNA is TGTGCCAGTAGTATAGGGCAGGGGGGGTATCAGCCCCAGCATTTT. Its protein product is CASSIGQGGYQPQHF.

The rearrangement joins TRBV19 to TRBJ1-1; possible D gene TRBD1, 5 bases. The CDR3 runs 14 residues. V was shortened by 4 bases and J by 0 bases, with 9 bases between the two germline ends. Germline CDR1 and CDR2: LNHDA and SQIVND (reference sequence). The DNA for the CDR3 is TGTGCCAGTAGTAGAGGGGATTTGAACACTGAAGCTTTCTTT. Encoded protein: CASSRGDLNTEAFF.

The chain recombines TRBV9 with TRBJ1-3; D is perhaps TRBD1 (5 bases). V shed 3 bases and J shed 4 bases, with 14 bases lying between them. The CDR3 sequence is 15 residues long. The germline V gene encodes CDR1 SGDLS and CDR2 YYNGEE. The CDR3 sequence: CASSGLGTIGNTIYF. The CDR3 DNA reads TGTGCCAGCAGCGGACTCGGGACTATCGGAAACACCATATATTTT.

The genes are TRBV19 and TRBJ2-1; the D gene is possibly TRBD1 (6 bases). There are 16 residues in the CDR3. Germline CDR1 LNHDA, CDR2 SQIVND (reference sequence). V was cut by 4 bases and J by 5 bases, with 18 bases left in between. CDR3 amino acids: CASSTARRTADNEQFF. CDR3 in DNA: TGTGCCAGTAGTACCGCCCGAAGGACAGCTGACAATGAGCAGTTCTTC.

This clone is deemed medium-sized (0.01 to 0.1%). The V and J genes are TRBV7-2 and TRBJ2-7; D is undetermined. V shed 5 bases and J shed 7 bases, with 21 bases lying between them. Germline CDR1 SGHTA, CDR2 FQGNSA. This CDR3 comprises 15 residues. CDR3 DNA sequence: TGTGCCAGCAGCCCGAACCCCGGTTTCATGGGGGAGCAGTACTTC. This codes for CASSPNPGFMGEQYF.

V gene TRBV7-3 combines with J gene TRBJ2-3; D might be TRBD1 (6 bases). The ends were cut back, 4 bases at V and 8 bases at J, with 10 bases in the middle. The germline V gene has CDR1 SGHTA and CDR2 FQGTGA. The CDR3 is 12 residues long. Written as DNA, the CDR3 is TGTGCCAGCAGCTCACAGGGTGGTACGCAGTATTTT. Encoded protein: CASSSQGGTQYF.

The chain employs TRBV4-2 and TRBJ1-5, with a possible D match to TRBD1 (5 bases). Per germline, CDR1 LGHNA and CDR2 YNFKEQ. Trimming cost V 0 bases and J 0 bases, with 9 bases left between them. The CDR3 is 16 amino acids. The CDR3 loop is CASSQERGNSNQPQHF. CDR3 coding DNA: TGTGCCAGCAGCCAAGAAAGGGGAAATAGCAATCAGCCCCAGCATTTT.